Shown below are 11 T cell receptor beta chains from a single sample sequenced in a study of CD8 T cells in ankylosing spondylitis. TCRdb fed the 5' RACE reads into MiXCR, producing one record per CDR3 protein. Here the sample spans 250,000 or so distinct CDR3 sequences, roughly a tenth being singletons. Sequencing was done on a sample of blood, either unsorted or a sorted T cell fraction (not recorded which). Receptors originate from a male donor with ankylosing spondylitis or in good health (not recorded which).

As to this clonotype: At one end, the junction sequence differs from germline, possibly due to a read error. This chain joins TRBV12-3 or TRBV12-4 and TRBJ2-1, with 9 bases matching TRBD2. There are 16 residues in the CDR3. The CDR3: CASSSDSGGFYTEQFF. In DNA, the CDR3 is TGTGCCAGCAGTAGCGATAGCGGGGGCTTCTACACTGAGCAGTTCTTC.

This clonotype has more than one count but fewer than ten. This chain joins TRBV9 and TRBJ1-2, with TRBD1 identical over 8 bases. The V gene end was trimmed by 3 bases and the J gene end by 0 bases; junction bases not matched to a gene: 10. The CDR3 has 17 residues. The V gene's germline CDR1 is SGDLS and CDR2 YYNGEE. The CDR3 spells CASSGLRTGKANYGYTF. CDR3 DNA: TGTGCCAGCAGCGGACTTCGGACAGGGAAAGCTAACTATGGCTACACCTTC.

This clonotype has a count of ten or more. J is TRBJ2-7 and V is TRBV20-1; the match to TRBD2 covers 12 bases. The V and J ends lost 3 bases and 3 bases, in that order; junction bases with no gene match: 6. From germline, CDR1 is DFQATT and CDR2 SNEGSKA (reference sequence). The CDR3 runs 15 residues. The CDR3 here is CSARGLAGLNYEQYF. For the CDR3, the DNA is TGCAGTGCTAGGGGACTAGCGGGCCTGAACTACGAGCAGTACTTC.

Only a few counts were recorded for this clonotype. The chain has TRBV7-8 and TRBJ2-3, with 10 bases lining up with TRBD2. The CDR3 has 15 residues. J gave up 4 bases and V 5 bases, and 6 bases lay outside the gene matches. Germline V gives CDR1 SGHVS, CDR2 FQNEAQ. The CDR3 here is CASSGLAGAPDTQYF. CDR3 DNA sequence: TGTGCCAGCAGCGGGCTAGCGGGAGCCCCAGATACGCAGTATTTT.

This clonotype was recorded at least ten times. This chain links TRBV20-1 with TRBJ1-2, with TRBD1 as a possible D gene (6 bases). The V gene's germline CDR1 is DFQATT and CDR2 SNEGSKA (reference sequence). The CDR3 consists of 14 residues. V dropped 6 bases and J dropped 3 bases, with 17 bases sitting between them. The CDR3 spells CSARMGDNDYGYTF. The CDR3 DNA follows: TGCAGTGCCCGCATGGGGGACAACGACTATGGCTACACCTTC.

This clonotype showed up many times. The chain couples TRBV7-2 to TRBJ2-1; D gene unclear. In germline, CDR1 is SGHTA, CDR2 FQGNSA. Trimming left V 1 base short and J 10 bases short, with 14 bases between. The CDR3 covers 14 residues. The CDR3 DNA sequence: TGTGCCAGCAGCTTAGACCCAACTCTCGGGGAGCAGTTCTTC. Translation: CASSLDPTLGEQFF.

This clonotype was seen only a few times. The V call is TRBV28, the J call TRBJ2-1; 7 bases are a match to TRBD2. The CDR3 covers 18 residues. CDR1 is MDHEN and CDR2 is SYDVKM in the germline V gene. With V trimmed by 5 bases and J by 9 bases, 22 bases remained unmatched. The CDR3 bases are TGTGCCAGCAGTGTTGATACCCTTGGTGGCGGGACTATGGGTGAGCAGTTCTTC. Residues: CASSVDTLGGGTMGEQFF.

At least ten counts were recorded for this clonotype. The chain recombines TRBV21-1 with TRBJ2-4; no check of the table's D call, TRBD2, against the DNA was made. TRBV21-1 is tagged as a pseudogene. This CDR3 has 16 amino acids. The DNA for the CDR3 is TGTGCCAGCACCCCCTCCCACGGGGCGGCCAAAAACATTCAGTACTTC. This encodes CASTPSHGAAKNIQYF.

Only one count was recorded for this clonotype. Compared with germline, one end of the junction differs, possibly owing to a read error. This chain connects TRBV20-1 to TRBJ2-1; maybe TRBD2 (5 bases). Germline CDR1 DFQATT, CDR2 SNEGSKA (reference sequence). The CDR3 contains 13 residues. The CDR3 sequence: CSTRDPFSNEQFF. The CDR3 bases are TGCAGTACTAGAGATCCCTTCTCCAATGAGCAGTTCTTC.

At least ten counts were recorded for this clonotype. The chain joins TRBV5-1 to TRBJ2-1, with 10 bases identical to TRBD2. In germline, CDR1 is SGHRS, CDR2 YFSETQ. After removal of 7 bases from V and 5 bases from J, the junction contained 6 bases not matched to a gene. The CDR3 runs to 14 residues. CDR3 DNA sequence: TGCGCCAGCGAGGACACTAGCGGGGACAATGAGCAGTTCTTC. It encodes CASEDTSGDNEQFF.

V and J are TRBV4-1 and TRBJ1-1; D not certain. This CDR3 is 15 amino acids long. The V gene lost 4 bases and the J gene lost 5 bases, with 17 bases spanning the gap. Looked up from germline, CDR1 is MGHRA and CDR2 is YSYEKL. The CDR3 region is CASSPRALRETEAFF. The CDR3 DNA reads TGCGCCAGCAGCCCCCGGGCGCTCCGCGAGACTGAAGCTTTCTTT.